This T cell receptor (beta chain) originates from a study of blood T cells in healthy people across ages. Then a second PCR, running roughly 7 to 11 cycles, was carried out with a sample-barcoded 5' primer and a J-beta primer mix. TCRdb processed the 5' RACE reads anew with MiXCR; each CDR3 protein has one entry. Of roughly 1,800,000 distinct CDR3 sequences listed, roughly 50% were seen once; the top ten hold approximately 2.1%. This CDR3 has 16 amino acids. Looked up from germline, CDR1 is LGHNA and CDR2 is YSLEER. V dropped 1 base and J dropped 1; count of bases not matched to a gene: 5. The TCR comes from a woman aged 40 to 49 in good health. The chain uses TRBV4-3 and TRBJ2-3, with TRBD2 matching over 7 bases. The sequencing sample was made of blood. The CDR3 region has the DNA TGCGCCAGCAGCCAAGCCCCCGCGGGGGGCACAGATACGCAGTATTTT. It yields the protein CASSQAPAGGTDTQYF.